The 21 T cell receptor beta chains given below trace back to one sample, sequenced in a study of blood T cell repertoires in COVID-19. TCRdb keeps only in-frame clones here, not all; method: immunoSEQ multiplex PCR. The sample has about 120,000 clones, 75% to 85% seen once. Material: peripheral blood. These receptors came from a man aged 40-49 years with active or convalescent COVID-19.

This chain links TRBV19 with TRBJ1-5; possibly TRBD1 for D (5 bases). The CDR3 runs 17 residues. The V end lost 0 bases, the J end lost 0 bases, and 12 bases lay between the germline ends. Per germline, CDR1 LNHDA and CDR2 SQIVND (reference sequence). Here the CDR3 DNA reads TGTGCCAGTAGTATAGATTGGGGCAGCAATAGCAATCAGCCCCAGCATTTT. Amino acids: CASSIDWGSNSNQPQHF.

This clone has only a few counts. This same CDR3 is encoded by further DNA sequences in the sample. The J gene is TRBJ1-2, the V gene TRBV12-3 or TRBV12-4; D may be TRBD1 (5 bases). V was cut by 4 bases and J by 4 bases, with 7 bases left in between. This CDR3 region has 12 residues. CDR3 coding DNA: TGTGCCAGCAGTTCTGACAGCTATGGCTACACCTTC. This sequence encodes CASSSDSYGYTF.

V and J are TRBV7-9 and TRBJ1-5; D uncertain. The V end lost 5 bases, the J end lost 5 bases, and 16 bases lay between the germline ends. CDR3 length: 15 amino acids. Germline loops: CDR1 SEHNR, CDR2 FQNEAQ (reference sequence). The CDR3 bases are TGTGCCAGCAGCCCCGAGGGCACCAACTATCAGCCCCAGCATTTT. It is translated as CASSPEGTNYQPQHF.

The chain combines TRBV5-4 with TRBJ2-3; perhaps TRBD2 as D (6 bases). This CDR3 spans 15 amino acids. Trimming shortened V by 4 bases and J by 5 bases, and 17 bases separated the two germline ends. Germline assignment: CDR1 SGHNT and CDR2 YYREEE (reference sequence). CDR3 sequence (DNA): TGTGCCAGCAGCCCGTCGGGGGAGATGGGAGATACGCAGTATTTT. It specifies CASSPSGEMGDTQYF.

V usage is TRBV28 and J usage is TRBJ2-5, with 13 positions matching TRBD2. The length of the CDR3 is 15 residues. The germline CDR1 and CDR2 sequences are MDHEN and SYDVKM. Trimming removed 6 bases from V and 3 bases from J; junction bases left unmatched: 4. The CDR3 region has the DNA TGTGCCAGCAGGGATGGGACTAGCGGGGAAGAGACCCAGTACTTC. It yields the protein CASRDGTSGEETQYF.

V is TRBV30 and J is TRBJ1-6, with 7 bases fitting TRBD1. Germline V gives CDR1 GTSNPN, CDR2 SVGIG (reference sequence). The trim removed 4 bases at V and 6 bases at J, leaving 3 bases unmatched. The length of the CDR3 is 13 residues. DNA for the CDR3: TGTGCCTGGATGGGACAGTTTAATTCACCCCTCCACTTT. As protein: CAWMGQFNSPLHF.

The rearrangement links TRBV7-2 to TRBJ1-6; D unresolved. Per the germline V gene, CDR1 is SGHTA and CDR2 is FQGNSA. Trimming shortened V by 5 bases and J by 0 bases, and 14 bases separated the two germline ends. This CDR3 comprises 17 residues. The CDR3 DNA follows: TGTGCCAGCAGCCCAAGGCAGGACTACTCCTATAATTCACCCCTCCACTTT. Its translation is CASSPRQDYSYNSPLHF.

The chain links TRBV5-5 to TRBJ2-3, with 9 bases matching TRBD2. With V trimmed by 0 bases and J by 3 bases, 5 bases remained unmatched. Germline V gives CDR1 SGHKS, CDR2 YYEKEE (reference sequence). CDR3 length: 16 residues. The DNA of the CDR3 is TGTGCCAGCAGCTTGGTCGCTAGCGGGAATACAGATACGCAGTATTTT. Amino acid sequence: CASSLVASGNTDTQYF.

The chain couples TRBV28 to TRBJ2-1; D not certain. Germline CDR1 reads MDHEN; CDR2 reads SYDVKM. This CDR3 is built from 13 residues. Trimming shortened V by 1 base and J by 6 bases, and 7 bases separated the two germline ends. DNA of the CDR3: TGTGCCAGCAGTTTATTCAGTTTCAATGAGCAGTTCTTC. It translates to CASSLFSFNEQFF.

The chain is built from TRBV4-1 and TRBJ2-3; 14 positions match TRBD2. V lost 3 bases, J lost 8 bases, and 13 bases stayed unmatched. CDR1 is MGHRA and CDR2 is YSYEKL in the germline V gene. This CDR3 comprises 18 residues. The CDR3 region has the DNA TGCGCCAGCAGCCAGATCTCCGGGACTAGCGGGAGCCAGGGTACGCAGTATTTT. It is translated as CASSQISGTSGSQGTQYF.

J is TRBJ1-5 and V is TRBV7-9, with unresolved D. Looked up from germline, CDR1 is SEHNR and CDR2 is FQNEAQ (reference sequence). This CDR3 is 12 amino acids long. Trimming cost V 11 bases and J 4 bases, with 12 bases left between them. For the CDR3, the DNA is TGTGCCTCTAGGGCGGGGAATCAGCCCCAGCATTTT. This sequence encodes CASRAGNQPQHF.

J is TRBJ2-3 and V is TRBV6-4, with 8 positions matching TRBD2. J was trimmed by 1 base and V by 0 bases; bases with no gene match: 0. Germline-derived CDR1 and CDR2 are MRHNA and SNTAGT. CDR3 size: 15 residues. The CDR3 spells CASSDSRGGTDTQYF. The CDR3 nucleotides read TGTGCCAGCAGTGACTCGCGGGGGGGCACAGATACGCAGTATTTT.

The gene calls are TRBV6-2 or TRBV6-3 and TRBJ1-5; 7 bases are shared with TRBD1. V was clipped by 5 bases and J by 0 bases; unmatched bases: 4. Germline CDR1 and CDR2: MNHEY and SVGEGT. This CDR3 is built from 15 residues. This CDR3 is CASSRTGYSNQPQHF. DNA of the CDR3: TGTGCCAGCAGTCGGACAGGCTATAGCAATCAGCCCCAGCATTTT.

V usage is TRBV12-3 or TRBV12-4 and J usage is TRBJ2-5; 7 bases map to TRBD1. The CDR3 runs 11 residues. V trimming: 8 bases; J trimming: 7 bases; junction bases outside the gene matches: 4. Here the CDR3 DNA reads TGTGCCAGCGCAAGACAGGGGACCCAGTACTTC. This codes for CASARQGTQYF.

This clone showed up just a few times. The chain couples TRBV29-1 to TRBJ1-1; D uncertain. Germline V gene sequence: CDR1 SQVTM, CDR2 ANQGSEA. This CDR3 is built from 13 residues. The DNA for the CDR3 is TGCAGAGGTCCGAGGTGTAGCGGGTTTGGAGCTTTCTTT. Translating gives CRGPRCSGFGAFF.

This chain uses TRBV6-1 with TRBJ1-4, with D possibly TRBD1 on 6 matching bases. Germline V gene sequence: CDR1 MNHNS, CDR2 SASEGT. Trimming took 2 bases from V and 2 from J, leaving 21 bases between them. The CDR3 has 19 residues. The DNA of the CDR3 is TGTGCCAGCAGTGAAAAGTTAAGGGACACGATTCGGACTAATGAAAAACTGTTTTTT. Translation gives CASSEKLRDTIRTNEKLFF.

For this clone: Other DNA sequences in the same sample also yield this CDR3. This chain joins TRBV5-1 and TRBJ2-7, with D possibly being TRBD1 (9 bases). Trimming removed 4 bases from V and 3 bases from J, with 17 bases in between. Germline CDR1 is SGHRS and CDR2 is YFSETQ. The CDR3 totals 15 residues. CDR3 amino acids: CASSPGGTGIYEQYF. The CDR3 region has the DNA TGCGCCAGCAGCCCGGGGGGGACAGGGATCTACGAGCAGTACTTC.

The chain is built from TRBV19 and TRBJ1-2, with 7 bases identical to TRBD1. Germline V lookup: CDR1 LNHDA, CDR2 SQIVND (reference sequence). This CDR3 has 16 amino acids. V dropped 1 base and J dropped 4; count of bases not matched to a gene: 9. CDR3 nucleotides: TGTGCCAGTAGTATAGGAGGACAGGTGATCCCCTATGGCTACACCTTC. Its protein product is CASSIGGQVIPYGYTF. Full variable domain (outside the CDR3, taken from reference TRBV19 and TRBJ1-2): DGGITQSPKYLFRKEGQNVTLSCEQNLNHDAMYWYRQDPGQGLRLIYYSQIVNDFQKGDIAEGYSVSREKKESFPLTVTSAQKNPTAFYLCASSIGGQVIPYGYTFGSGTRLTVV.

The V call is TRBV3-1 (or the pseudogene TRBV3-2), the J call TRBJ1-5, with TRBD1 identical over 9 bases. The V gene's germline CDR1 is LGHDT and CDR2 YNNKEL (reference sequence). This CDR3 has 14 residues. V lost 7 bases to trimming and J lost 5 bases; unmatched junction nucleotides: 6. This chain's CDR3 is CASIRDRVDQPQHF. DNA of the CDR3: TGTGCCAGCATCCGGGACAGGGTCGATCAGCCCCAGCATTTT.

This chain joins TRBV14 and TRBJ1-5, with D perhaps TRBD1 (6 bases). The ends were cut back, 4 bases at V and 10 bases at J, with 14 bases in the middle. Per the germline V gene, CDR1 is SGHDN and CDR2 is FVKESK. The length of the CDR3 is 13 residues. CDR3 sequence: CASSLDSLRPQHF. The CDR3, as DNA: TGTGCCAGCAGCCTGGACAGTCTTAGACCCCAGCATTTT. Together with reference TRBV14 and TRBJ1-5, the CDR3 gives the full variable domain: EAGVTQFPSHSVIEKGQTVTLRCDPISGHDNLYWYRRVMGKEIKFLLHFVKESKQDESGMPNNRFLAERTGGTYSTLKVQPAELEDSGVYFCASSLDSLRPQHFGDGTRLSIL.

Written as DNA, the CDR3 is TGCGCCAGCAGCACCCTAGCGGGGGGGACCTACGAGCAGTACTTC. It translates to CASSTLAGGTYEQYF. The rearrangement joins TRBV5-1 to TRBJ2-7; 12 bases are a match to TRBD2. The J segment lost 2 bases and the V segment lost 4 bases, leaving 4 bases of the junction unmatched. The CDR3 runs 15 residues. Germline values: CDR1 SGHRS, CDR2 YFSETQ. Full variable domain (remainder filled in from reference TRBV5-1 and TRBJ2-7): KAGVTQTPRYLIKTRGQQVTLSCSPISGHRSVSWYQQTPGQGLQFLFEYFSETQRNKGNFPGRFSGRQFSNSRSEMNVSTLELGDSALYLCASSTLAGGTYEQYFGPGTRLTVT.